Following are 10 T cell receptor beta chains from one sample sequenced in a study of cytomegalovirus exposure and HLA in healthy donors. PCR was performed using 60 Vbeta and 13 Jbeta primers. Assay: immunoSEQ multiplex PCR; the TCRdb copy retains only in-frame clones and omits some. The sample contains under 200,000 clones, 82% of which appear only once. The sample was PBMCs. The source is a male donor in good health and CMV-seropositive.

This chain connects TRBV11-2 to TRBJ1-2; 7 bases are shared with TRBD1. Germline-derived CDR1 and CDR2 are SGHAT and FQNNGV. The CDR3 is made up of 13 amino acids. Losses at the gene ends were 9 bases for V and 5 bases for J; bases not matched to a gene: 9. CDR3 sequence: CASKKGGEYGYTF. The DNA of the CDR3 is TGTGCCAGTAAAAAAGGGGGCGAGTATGGCTACACCTTC.

The chain carries TRBV27 and TRBJ2-7, with TRBD2 matching over 9 bases. Trimming took 1 base from V and 3 from J; bases not matched to a gene: 4. Germline assignment: CDR1 MNHEY and CDR2 SMNVEV (reference sequence). The CDR3 runs to 15 residues. The CDR3 reads CASSLWASGNYEQYF. The DNA for the CDR3 is TGTGCCAGCAGTTTATGGGCTAGCGGGAACTACGAGCAGTACTTC.

The rearrangement links TRBV7-2 to TRBJ1-1, with unresolved D. Germline CDR1 SGHTA, CDR2 FQGNSA. The CDR3 has 16 amino acids. V was cut by 4 bases and J by 1 base, with 16 bases left in between. CDR3 sequence reads: CASSSLGGLGNTEAFF. Here the CDR3 DNA reads TGTGCCAGCAGCTCGTTGGGAGGACTCGGGAACACTGAAGCTTTCTTT.

The chain carries TRBV5-1 and TRBJ2-7; 8 nucleotides agree with TRBD1. This CDR3 contains 14 residues. CDR1 and CDR2 (germline): SGHRS, YFSETQ. V shed 6 bases, J shed 2 bases, and the junction held 7 bases outside the gene matches. In DNA form, the CDR3 reads TGCGCCAGCACATTAGACAGGGGTCCCTACGAGCAGTACTTC. Translation: CASTLDRGPYEQYF.

The chain couples TRBV5-6 to TRBJ2-7; a possible D gene is TRBD1 (6 bases). The CDR3 sequence is 14 residues long. V was trimmed by 4 bases and J by 2 bases, leaving 13 bases between them. Germline CDR1 SGHDT, CDR2 YYEEEE. In DNA, the CDR3 is TGTGCCAGCAGCACCTGGACAGCCACCTACGAGCAGTACTTC. Encoded protein: CASSTWTATYEQYF.

About this clone itself: Other DNA sequences within the sample encode an identical CDR3. The chain couples TRBV7-6 to TRBJ1-1; D is unclear. The V end was cut by 4 bases, the J end by 4 bases, with 16 bases between. Germline CDR1 and CDR2: SGHVS and FNYEAQ. This CDR3 region has 15 residues. The CDR3 loop reads CASSSAGTGFTEAFF. CDR3 DNA sequence: TGTGCCAGCAGCTCCGCCGGCACGGGATTCACTGAAGCTTTCTTT.

The V and J genes are TRBV9 and TRBJ2-3; possible D gene TRBD1, 5 bases. Germline CDR1 reads SGDLS; CDR2 reads YYNGEE. CDR3 size: 13 residues. The V end lost 0 bases, the J end lost 10 bases, and 12 bases lay between the germline ends. CDR3 residues: CASSVVETEAQYF. CDR3 sequence (DNA): TGTGCCAGCAGCGTAGTAGAGACAGAGGCGCAGTATTTT.

The chain couples TRBV30 to TRBJ1-5; 7 nucleotides agree with TRBD1. The CDR3 sequence is 14 residues long. V gave up 3 bases and J gave up 3 bases; unmatched junction bases: 5. CDR1 and CDR2 from the germline V gene are GTSNPN and SVGIG (reference sequence). DNA of the CDR3: TGTGCCTGGAGCGCGACAGGGATCAATCAGCCCCAGCATTTT. This encodes CAWSATGINQPQHF. Supplemented by reference TRBV30 and TRBJ1-5, the full variable domain reads SQTIHQWPATLVQPVGSPLSLECTVEGTSNPNLYWYRQAAGRGLQLLFYSVGIGQISSEVPQNLSASRPQDRQFILSSKKLLLSDSGFYLCAWSATGINQPQHFGDGTRLSIL.

This chain joins TRBV5-1 and TRBJ2-1, with 10 bases that match TRBD2. Germline trimming cut 1 base from V and 2 bases from J; bases unmatched to any gene: 6. The CDR3 runs to 17 residues. Germline-derived CDR1 and CDR2 are SGHRS and YFSETQ. The CDR3 bases are TGCGCCAGCAGCTTGATGCTAGCGGGGGACACCTACAATGAGCAGTTCTTC. The encoded protein is CASSLMLAGDTYNEQFF.

The chain links TRBV7-2 to TRBJ2-3, with a tentative D call TRBD2 (7 bases). This CDR3 is built from 14 residues. CDR1 and CDR2 from the germline V gene are SGHTA and FQGNSA. Trimming shortened V by 4 bases and J by 6 bases, and 14 bases separated the two germline ends. The CDR3 loop is CASSYPGGGDTQYF. The CDR3 bases are TGTGCCAGCAGCTACCCGGGGGGCGGGGATACGCAGTATTTT.